The 5 T cell receptor beta chains in this list originate from one sample, sequenced in a study of tumor-infiltrating lymphocytes in primary liver carcinoma. With a constant-region primer, TCR beta cDNA was made from approximately 450 ng of total RNA. Three nested multiplex PCR rounds of slightly modified ARM-PCR generated TCR beta libraries. Each of the first two PCR rounds ran nine to ten cycles with TRBV1-TRBV30 forward and C-beta reverse primers. TCRdb passed the multiplex PCR reads through MiXCR, listing each CDR3 protein once. The sample gives 100,000 or so distinct CDR3 sequences, approximately 71% of which show up once; just over 9.5% is in the top ten. Co-extraction of both nucleic acids (RNA and DNA) used roughly 19-33 mg of unsorted bulk tissue. Sequenced sample: liver tumor tissue from sampling region 5. Specified subset: tumor region T5, tumor centre. These receptors came from an older woman with primary liver carcinoma and hepatitis B virus infection.

As to this clonotype: At one end, the junction sequence differs from germline, possibly due to a read error. The chain has TRBV6-6 and TRBJ1-1; 7 bases are shared with TRBD1. The CDR3 loop spans 16 amino acids. CDR1 is MNHNY and CDR2 is SVGAGI in the germline V gene (reference sequence). CDR3 loop: CASNQMEENRGTEAFF. CDR3 nucleotide sequence: TGTGCCAGCAATCAAATGGAGGAGAACAGGGGTACTGAAGCTTTCTTC.

Only a few counts were recorded for this clonotype. A read error is possible here, since a much larger clone lies one base away. The chain carries TRBV7-9 and TRBJ2-7; D may be TRBD1 (5 bases). V was pared by 1 base and J by 5 bases, with 9 bases between. Germline V CDR1 and CDR2: SEHNR, FQNEAQ (reference sequence). CDR3 length equals 13 residues. The CDR3 sequence is CASSLGGSHEQYF. The CDR3 DNA reads as TGTGCCAGCAGCTTAGGGGGCAGCCACGAGCAGTACTTC.

The table lists this clonotype with a few counts. A much larger clone differs by one base, so this may be a read error. This chain joins TRBV5-5 and TRBJ2-7; 7 nucleotides align to TRBD1. Germline V lookup: CDR1 SGHKS, CDR2 YYEKEE (reference sequence). This CDR3 has 15 amino acids. This CDR3 is CASSLDDRAFYGQYF. Here the CDR3 DNA reads TGTGCCAGCAGCTTGGATGACAGGGCGTTCTACGGGCAGTACTTC.

The CDR3 reads CASSKQGVFSSGDTIYF. The DNA of the CDR3 is TGTGCCAGCAGCAAGCAGGGGGTTTTCAGCTCTGGAGACACCATATATTTT. V gene TRBV21-1 combines with J gene TRBJ1-3; TRBD1 was called by the table and not checked on the DNA. TRBV21-1 is annotated as a pseudogene. The CDR3 length is 17 residues.

This clonotype was observed a handful of times. A single base separates this from a much larger clone, so it may be a read error. The J gene is TRBJ2-1, the V gene TRBV6-1; D is perhaps TRBD1 (6 bases). CDR1 MNHNS and CDR2 SASEGT come from the germline V gene. CDR3 length: 13 residues. CDR3: CTSRFGGNNEQFF. The CDR3 nucleotides read TGTACCAGCAGATTTGGGGGCAACAATGAGCAGTTCTTC.